This entry lists 22 T cell receptor beta chains sequenced from one sample in a study of blood T cells in healthy people across ages. Combining a sample-barcoded 5' primer with a J-beta primer mix, a second PCR ran for roughly 6 to 11 cycles. Each CDR3 protein is one row after TCRdb ran MiXCR on the 5' RACE reads. The table has about 680,000 distinct CDR3 sequences, around 49% seen once. Sequenced sample: blood. The receptors were gathered from a woman between 55 and 75 years old in good health.

CDR3 sequence: CASGKILNEQYF. The CDR3 DNA reads as TGTGCCAGCGGGAAGATACTCAATGAGCAGTACTTC. The V gene is TRBV9, the J gene TRBJ2-5; D gene unclear. CDR3 length: 12 amino acids. V was shortened by 7 bases and J by 11 bases, with 18 bases between the two germline ends. Germline lookup yields CDR1 SGDLS and CDR2 YYNGEE.

With regard to this clonotype: A single base separates this from a much larger clone, so it may be a read error. V gene TRBV28 combines with J gene TRBJ1-6, with a weak D call TRBD1 (6 bases). This CDR3 contains 15 residues. Germline assignment: CDR1 MDHEN and CDR2 SYDVKM. The CDR3: CASSQGGRSGSPPHF. The CDR3 bases are TGTGCCAGCAGTCAAGGGGGACGGTCGGGTTCACCCCCCCACTTT.

The chain links TRBV2 to TRBJ2-7; 10 bases are a match to TRBD2. The CDR3 is 17 residues long. V lost 1 base to trimming and J lost 0 bases; unmatched junction nucleotides: 6. The germline CDR1 and CDR2 sequences are SNHLY and FYNNEI. The CDR3 DNA follows: TGTGCCAGCAGTGAAGGGGGGACTAGCGCCGCCTCCTACGAGCAGTACTTC. Translated, it gives CASSEGGTSAASYEQYF. The variable domain in full, with the rest retrieved from reference TRBV2 and TRBJ2-7, is EPEVTQTPSHQVTQMGQEVILRCVPISNHLYFYWYRQILGQKVEFLVSFYNNEISEKSEIFDDQFSVERPDGSNFTLKIRSTKLEDSAMYFCASSEGGTSAASYEQYFGPGTRLTVT.

At least ten counts were recorded for this clonotype. The chain uses TRBV6-2 or TRBV6-3 and TRBJ1-2; 8 bases are a match to TRBD1. CDR1 MNHEY and CDR2 SVGEGT come from the germline V gene. The CDR3 loop spans 12 amino acids. V trimming: 6 bases; J trimming: 4 bases; junction bases outside the gene matches: 1. The CDR3 loop reads CASSGQGYGYTF. DNA for the CDR3: TGTGCCAGCAGCGGACAGGGCTATGGCTACACCTTC.

The CDR3 loop reads CSVETTRAKNIQYF. Written as DNA, the CDR3 is TGCAGCGTCGAAACGACCAGAGCCAAAAACATTCAGTACTTC. The rearrangement joins TRBV29-1 to TRBJ2-4, with D unclear. The CDR3 spans 14 residues. CDR1 and CDR2 from the germline V gene are SQVTM and ANQGSEA. V lost 6 bases, J lost 0 bases, and 12 bases lay in between.

This clonotype was detected a few times. The chain uses TRBV20-1 and TRBJ2-7; D possibly matches TRBD1 or TRBD2 (6 bases each). Germline CDR1 reads DFQATT; CDR2 reads SNEGSKA (reference sequence). The CDR3 extends over 15 amino acids. The V end lost 0 bases, the J end lost 4 bases, and 16 bases lay between the germline ends. The CDR3 DNA reads TGCAGTGCTAGAGATCCTTCGGGGGCTGGGTACGAGCAGTACTTC. It encodes CSARDPSGAGYEQYF.

The chain is built from TRBV12-3 or TRBV12-4 and TRBJ2-1, with TRBD1 identical over 7 bases. The CDR3 is 17 amino acids. V dropped 5 bases and J dropped 0; count of bases not matched to a gene: 10. The CDR3 DNA is TGTGCCAGCAGTCCCAGACAGGGAATAAGCTCCTACAATGAGCAGTTCTTC. Protein sequence: CASSPRQGISSYNEQFF.

This chain links TRBV20-1 with TRBJ2-1, with D uncertain. Trimming took 5 bases from V and 7 from J, leaving 15 bases between them. This CDR3 region has 13 residues. Germline V CDR1 and CDR2: DFQATT, SNEGSKA (reference sequence). The CDR3, as DNA: TGCAGTGCTGCACAGAGTTCGTGGAATGAGCAGTTCTTC. It yields the protein CSAAQSSWNEQFF.

This sequence joins TRBV29-1 and TRBJ2-7; the D is unclear. Germline lookup yields CDR1 SQVTM and CDR2 ANQGSEA. With 4 bases removed from V and 0 bases from J, the gap between germline ends came to 13 bases. This CDR3 has 14 residues. CDR3 sequence (DNA): TGCAGCGTTGCCCCGGGCCTGGGCTCCTACGAGCAGTACTTC. Translating gives CSVAPGLGSYEQYF.

The chain combines TRBV4-3 with TRBJ2-7; TRBD1 matches at 7 bases. This CDR3 contains 13 residues. Germline CDR1 reads LGHNA; CDR2 reads YSLEER. V was pared by 2 bases and J by 5 bases, with 3 bases of the junction left unmatched. The CDR3 protein is CASSQRTGHEQYF. The CDR3 region has the DNA TGCGCCAGCAGCCAACGGACAGGCCACGAGCAGTACTTC.

The J gene is TRBJ2-3, the V gene TRBV20-1; 16 positions match TRBD2. CDR1 is DFQATT and CDR2 is SNEGSKA in the germline V gene (reference sequence). The ends lost 6 bases at V and 4 bases at J; junction bases unmatched: 13. The CDR3 spans 18 residues. The CDR3 DNA reads TGCAGTGCGAATTCACCGGGACTAGCGGGAGGGCCAGCAGATACGCAGTATTTT. This encodes CSANSPGLAGGPADTQYF.

The chain has TRBV10-3 and TRBJ1-1, with D unclear. The CDR3 is 15 amino acids. Between the trimmed V and J ends, which lost 0 bases and 4 bases, there was a span of 12 bases. The germline gives CDR1 ENHRY, CDR2 SYGVKD. CDR3: CAISESRAMGTEAFF. Written as DNA, the CDR3 is TGTGCCATCAGTGAGTCTCGGGCAATGGGCACTGAAGCTTTCTTT.

The chain recombines TRBV30 with TRBJ2-4; 10 positions match TRBD2. The better agreement between TRBJ2-7 and the DNA end casts doubt on the J call. Germline loops: CDR1 GTSNPN, CDR2 SVGIG (reference sequence). The CDR3 extends over 17 amino acids. The CDR3 here is CAWSWRLAGDRSYEQYF. The CDR3 nucleotides read TGTGCCTGGAGTTGGAGGCTAGCGGGAGATAGGTCCTACGAGCAGTACTTC.

The chain employs TRBV5-1 and TRBJ2-1; 7 nucleotides line up with TRBD1. The V segment lost 0 bases and the J segment 6 bases; nucleotides outside the gene matches: 9. This CDR3 has 16 residues. Germline V gene sequence: CDR1 SGHRS, CDR2 YFSETQ. In DNA form, the CDR3 reads TGCGCCAGCAGCTTGGCCCCCGTGGACAGGCCCAATGAGCAGTTCTTC. It encodes CASSLAPVDRPNEQFF. The variable domain in full, with the rest retrieved from reference TRBV5-1 and TRBJ2-1, is KAGVTQTPRYLIKTRGQQVTLSCSPISGHRSVSWYQQTPGQGLQFLFEYFSETQRNKGNFPGRFSGRQFSNSRSEMNVSTLELGDSALYLCASSLAPVDRPNEQFFGPGTRLTVL.

In the case of this clonotype: A read error is possible here, since a much larger clone lies one base away. This chain links TRBV20-1 with TRBJ2-3; D ambiguous. This CDR3 has 13 amino acids. Looked up from germline, CDR1 is DFQATT and CDR2 is SNEGSKA (reference sequence). Trimming left V 5 bases short and J 6 bases short, with 15 bases between. For the CDR3, the DNA is TGCAGTGCTGTGTTGGCCCGCTTGGATACGCAGTATTTT. Amino acid sequence: CSAVLARLDTQYF.

This clonotype was detected many times. V is TRBV20-1 and J is TRBJ2-1; 7 bases align to TRBD2. CDR3 length: 12 residues. Germline V CDR1 and CDR2: DFQATT, SNEGSKA (reference sequence). The ends lost 7 bases at V and 4 bases at J; junction bases unmatched: 4. The CDR3 region has the DNA TGCAGTGTCAGGCGGGGGTACAATGAGCAGTTCTTC. Its protein product is CSVRRGYNEQFF.

The chain has TRBV24-1 and TRBJ2-4; 13 positions agree with TRBD2. The end of the DNA is better explained by TRBJ2-7, so the J call may be wrong. This CDR3 spans 17 amino acids. CDR1 is KGHDR and CDR2 is SFDVKD in the germline V gene. CDR3 bases: TGTGCCACCAGTGATCCGCAACCGGGACTAGCGGGATACGAGCAGTACTTC. It is translated as CATSDPQPGLAGYEQYF.

This chain links TRBV12-3 or TRBV12-4 with TRBJ2-1; 7 nucleotides match TRBD2. This CDR3 is 15 amino acids long. Trimming at V came to 4 bases and at J to 5 bases, leaving 8 bases not matched to a gene. The CDR3 DNA follows: TGTGCCAGCAGTTACTCGCGGGAGAGGAACAATGAGCAGTTCTTC. It codes for CASSYSRERNNEQFF.

The chain uses TRBV29-1 and TRBJ2-3; D not certain. Trimming stripped 7 bases from V and 5 bases from J, with 10 bases between. CDR1 SQVTM and CDR2 ANQGSEA come from the germline V gene. The CDR3 length is 11 residues. CDR3 sequence: CSGSRIDTQYF. DNA of the CDR3: TGCAGCGGATCTAGGATAGATACGCAGTATTTT.

This chain uses TRBV9 with TRBJ2-3, with 9 positions matching TRBD2. Germline V gene data show CDR1 as SGDLS and CDR2 as YYNGEE. The CDR3 runs 16 residues. With 4 bases clipped from V and 3 bases from J, the junction kept 9 bases outside the gene matches. The CDR3 nucleotides read TGTGCCAGCAGCCCCTCGAGGCGGGAGGGGACAGATACGCAGTATTTT. Residues: CASSPSRREGTDTQYF.

This clonotype was found once. The chain couples TRBV10-3 to TRBJ1-4; no clear D gene. The CDR3 runs 14 residues. Germline CDR1 and CDR2: ENHRY and SYGVKD. V gave up 2 bases and J gave up 6 bases, with 10 bases separating them. The CDR3 spells CAISEHVGDEKLFF. CDR3 DNA: TGTGCCATCAGTGAGCATGTCGGCGATGAAAAACTGTTTTTT.

The chain uses TRBV20-1 and TRBJ2-3; D unclear. This CDR3 is 13 amino acids long. Trimming took off 2 bases at V and 9 bases at J, with 15 bases between the two ends. Germline values: CDR1 DFQATT, CDR2 SNEGSKA (reference sequence). The CDR3 here is CSARRKPVGTQYF. The DNA of the CDR3 is TGCAGTGCTAGAAGGAAGCCCGTGGGGACGCAGTATTTT.